This passage covers 31 T cell receptor beta chains from one sample sequenced in a study of blood T cell repertoires in COVID-19 (dated by TCRdb to the early 2020s). Library construction relied on the immunoSEQ multiplex PCR assay. TCRdb stores this immuneACCESS table with in-frame sequences only. Part of the clones is absent; in the studies checked, under half of the shortfall reflects unresolved V genes, and no reason is known for the rest. The sample table records 310,000 or so clones; 88% of these occur just once. The biggest ten clones account for about 11% of the sample. Input material: peripheral blood. These receptors were taken from a woman under 40 with COVID-19, enrolled during active disease.

The V call is TRBV28, the J call TRBJ2-2; 7 positions match TRBD2. Trimming at V came to 5 bases and at J to 6 bases, leaving 6 bases not matched to a gene. The CDR3 totals 14 residues. Germline assignment: CDR1 MDHEN and CDR2 SYDVKM. This CDR3 reads CASSAPTSAGELFF. Here the CDR3 DNA reads TGTGCCAGCAGTGCCCCAACTAGCGCCGGGGAGCTGTTTTTT.

The chain uses TRBV19 and TRBJ1-1, with 7 bases lining up with TRBD1. CDR3 size: 15 residues. Losses at the gene ends were 7 bases for V and 6 bases for J; bases not matched to a gene: 14. CDR1 is LNHDA and CDR2 is SQIVND in the germline V gene (reference sequence). For the CDR3, the DNA is TGTGCCAGTACCAATAGGGTAGGGGGCGGCCCTGAAGCTTTCTTT. Translation: CASTNRVGGGPEAFF. Combining the CDR3 with reference TRBV19 and TRBJ1-1 gives the whole variable domain DGGITQSPKYLFRKEGQNVTLSCEQNLNHDAMYWYRQDPGQGLRLIYYSQIVNDFQKGDIAEGYSVSREKKESFPLTVTSAQKNPTAFYLCASTNRVGGGPEAFFGQGTRLTVV.

The chain employs TRBV28 and TRBJ1-1, with 8 bases identical to TRBD1. Per the germline V gene, CDR1 is MDHEN and CDR2 is SYDVKM. CDR3 size: 15 residues. Unmatched junction bases numbered 2, after V lost 0 bases and J lost 2 bases. CDR3 region: CASSLWGTGNTEAFF. As DNA, the CDR3 is TGTGCCAGCAGTTTATGGGGGACAGGCAACACTGAAGCTTTCTTT.

The chain combines TRBV7-8 with TRBJ2-7, with unresolved D. The ends were cut back, 1 base at V and 4 bases at J, with 8 bases in the middle. The CDR3 extends over 13 amino acids. Germline V gene sequence: CDR1 SGHVS, CDR2 FQNEAQ. The CDR3: CASSLVLVYEQYF. The CDR3 DNA follows: TGTGCCAGCAGCTTAGTGCTAGTTTACGAGCAGTACTTC. The whole variable domain, remainder taken from reference TRBV7-8 and TRBJ2-7, is GAGVSQSPRYKVAKRGQDVALRCDPISGHVSLFWYQQALGQGPEFLTYFQNEAQLDKSGLPSDRFFAERPEGSVSTLKIQRTQQEDSAVYLCASSLVLVYEQYFGPGTRLTVT.

This clone was observed a handful of times. This chain connects TRBV29-1 to TRBJ1-1, with D unclear. Germline V gene lookup returns CDR1 SQVTM and CDR2 ANQGSEA. V was pared by 1 base and J by 1 base, with 7 bases between. The CDR3 is made up of 13 amino acids. The CDR3 loop reads CSVEGYGNTEAFF. CDR3 bases: TGCAGCGTTGAAGGGTACGGGAACACTGAAGCTTTCTTT.

V and J are TRBV18 and TRBJ2-3, with D perhaps matching TRBD2 (6 bases). In germline, CDR1 is KGHSH, CDR2 LQKENI. The CDR3 spans 15 residues. Trimming removed 4 bases from V and 3 bases from J, with 14 bases in between. The DNA for the CDR3 is TGTGCCAGCTCACGACTAGTGTCAGAAACAGATACGCAGTATTTT. Amino acids: CASSRLVSETDTQYF.

The V and J genes are TRBV28 and TRBJ2-1; the D is unclear. Germline CDR1 is MDHEN and CDR2 is SYDVKM. V was shortened by 5 bases and J by 4 bases, with 18 bases between the two germline ends. This CDR3 is 16 amino acids long. The CDR3 sequence is CASSLKRDPGYNEQFF. CDR3 nucleotide sequence: TGTGCCAGCAGTCTAAAGAGAGACCCCGGGTACAATGAGCAGTTCTTC.

The chain uses TRBV6-2 or TRBV6-3 and TRBJ2-5, with D possibly TRBD2 on 6 matching bases. The germline gives CDR1 MNHEY, CDR2 SVGEGT. CDR3 length equals 15 residues. V was clipped by 1 base and J by 2 bases, with 11 bases between them. In nucleotides, the CDR3 is TGTGCCAGCAGTTACTGGAGGGCGGGGCAAGAGACCCAGTACTTC. It yields the protein CASSYWRAGQETQYF.

The chain couples TRBV7-8 to TRBJ1-3; D remains ambiguous. The CDR3 is 16 residues long. Germline values: CDR1 SGHVS, CDR2 FQNEAQ. V was cut by 7 bases and J by 0 bases, with 16 bases left in between. The CDR3 spells CASTPSPGGSGNTIYF. DNA of the CDR3: TGTGCCAGCACCCCAAGCCCAGGAGGCTCTGGAAACACCATATATTTT.

The rearrangement joins TRBV27 to TRBJ2-5, with TRBD2 as a possible D gene (6 bases). The CDR3 loop spans 15 amino acids. Germline CDR1 reads MNHEY; CDR2 reads SMNVEV (reference sequence). The ends were cut back, 5 bases at V and 1 base at J, with 14 bases in the middle. The DNA of the CDR3 is TGTGCCAGCAGTCTTCTCGGGGGAAGCCAAGAGACCCAGTACTTC. Amino acid sequence: CASSLLGGSQETQYF.

V gene TRBV11-2 combines with J gene TRBJ1-4, with 9 bases lining up with TRBD1. CDR1 and CDR2 from the germline V gene are SGHAT and FQNNGV. Trimming at V came to 6 bases and at J to 10 bases, leaving 9 bases not matched to a gene. The CDR3 sequence is 14 residues long. CDR3 coding DNA: TGTGCCAGCAGACGGACAGGGGTCCTAGTAAAACTGTTTTTT. Encoded protein: CASRRTGVLVKLFF.

This chain uses TRBV6-5 with TRBJ2-7; a weak D match, TRBD2 (7 bases). CDR1 and CDR2 from the germline V gene are MNHEY and SVGAGI. CDR3 length: 13 amino acids. Trimming stripped 6 bases from V and 7 bases from J, with 16 bases between. The CDR3 reads CASRPGGAKEQYF. The DNA for the CDR3 is TGTGCCAGCAGGCCTGGGGGGGCGAAGGAGCAGTACTTC.

The V and J genes are TRBV20-1 and TRBJ2-1; D not certain. Deletions cut 3 bases from V and 7 bases from J, with 10 bases between. Looked up from germline, CDR1 is DFQATT and CDR2 is SNEGSKA (reference sequence). This CDR3 spans 12 amino acids. CDR3 DNA: TGCAGTGCTAGTCCCAGGCCTAATGAGCAGTTCTTC. Its protein is CSASPRPNEQFF.

The chain uses TRBV7-9 and TRBJ2-3, with 10 bases aligning to TRBD1. CDR3 length: 15 residues. V was pared by 5 bases and J by 3 bases, with 5 bases of the junction left unmatched. Looked up from germline, CDR1 is SEHNR and CDR2 is FQNEAQ (reference sequence). The CDR3 DNA sequence: TGTGCCAGCAGCAAGAGACAGGGGGCAACAGATACGCAGTATTTT. Its protein is CASSKRQGATDTQYF.

The V call is TRBV6-5, the J call TRBJ2-7; D remains ambiguous. The V gene lost 0 bases and the J gene lost 3 bases, with 12 bases spanning the gap. Germline V gene sequence: CDR1 MNHEY, CDR2 SVGAGI. The CDR3 is made up of 15 amino acids. In DNA form, the CDR3 reads TGTGCCAGCAGTTACTCGTCAGCTCCAGGCTACGAGCAGTACTTC. This encodes CASSYSSAPGYEQYF.

The chain carries TRBV28 and TRBJ2-3; 7 bases line up with TRBD1. V shed 5 bases and J 5 bases; nucleotides not matched to a gene: 4. Germline V gene sequence: CDR1 MDHEN, CDR2 SYDVKM. The CDR3 consists of 13 residues. CDR3 loop: CASSPGQLDTQYF. CDR3 in DNA: TGTGCCAGCAGTCCGGGACAGCTAGATACGCAGTATTTT.

This clone has only one observation. The CDR3 DNA reads as TGTGCCAGTAGTATAGGCCCGGGGAGCTACGAGCAGTACTTC. This gives the protein CASSIGPGSYEQYF. The chain joins TRBV19 to TRBJ2-7, with D perhaps matching TRBD2 (5 bases). V was cut by 1 base and J by 3 bases, with 10 bases left in between. The CDR3 has 14 residues. Germline V gene sequence: CDR1 LNHDA, CDR2 SQIVND (reference sequence).

V gene TRBV11-2 combines with J gene TRBJ2-3; 14 bases are shared with TRBD2. Germline V CDR1 and CDR2: SGHAT, FQNNGV. The V segment lost 3 bases and the J segment 6 bases; nucleotides outside the gene matches: 8. The CDR3 consists of 17 residues. CDR3 nucleotides: TGTGCCAGCAGCTTTCTAGGGACTAGCGGGGGTAGGGATACGCAGTATTTT. This sequence encodes CASSFLGTSGGRDTQYF.

The V and J genes are TRBV28 and TRBJ2-1, with TRBD2 matching over 8 bases. V lost 11 bases to trimming and J lost 9 bases; unmatched junction nucleotides: 15. This CDR3 contains 14 residues. Per germline, CDR1 MDHEN and CDR2 SYDVKM. The CDR3 reads CAADTGLANSEQFF. DNA of the CDR3: TGTGCCGCCGACACCGGACTAGCTAACAGTGAGCAGTTCTTC.

V is TRBV6-1 and J is TRBJ1-1; D might be TRBD1 (5 bases). The CDR3 contains 12 residues. Trimming left V 2 bases short and J 8 bases short, with 9 bases between. Germline CDR1 and CDR2: MNHNS and SASEGT. For the CDR3, the DNA is TGTGCCAGCAGTGAACTCGGGGGAGAAGCTTTCTTT. It codes for CASSELGGEAFF.

The V call is TRBV2, the J call TRBJ1-5; possibly TRBD1 for D (5 bases). The CDR3 has 15 amino acids. V lost 5 bases and J lost 2, with 13 bases in between. Per the germline V gene, CDR1 is SNHLY and CDR2 is FYNNEI. CDR3 sequence reads: CASSPPDSRNQPQHF. The CDR3 nucleotides read TGTGCCAGCAGTCCACCTGACAGTCGCAATCAGCCCCAGCATTTT.

This clone was recorded many times. This sequence joins TRBV10-3 and TRBJ2-7; TRBD1 matches 11 bases. The germline V gene has CDR1 ENHRY and CDR2 SYGVKD. Losses at the gene ends were 4 bases for V and 1 base for J; bases not matched to a gene: 3. This CDR3 comprises 15 residues. The CDR3 sequence is CAISGGQGVSYEQYF. The CDR3 bases are TGTGCCATCAGTGGGGGACAGGGGGTTTCCTACGAGCAGTACTTC.

V usage is TRBV15 and J usage is TRBJ2-5, with TRBD2 matching 7 bases. The V and J ends lost 1 base and 0 bases, in that order; junction bases with no gene match: 2. Per the germline V gene, CDR1 is LNHNV and CDR2 is YYDKDF (reference sequence). CDR3 length: 15 amino acids. The CDR3 reads CATSRVLADQETQYF. The CDR3 DNA is TGTGCCACCAGCAGAGTCCTAGCGGACCAAGAGACCCAGTACTTC.

This clone was found a few times. V and J are TRBV15 and TRBJ2-5; D gene unclear. The germline V gene encodes CDR1 LNHNV and CDR2 YYDKDF (reference sequence). The CDR3 has 13 amino acids. V was cut by 0 bases and J by 5 bases, with 7 bases left in between. The CDR3 region has the DNA TGTGCCACCAGCAGAGATTGGGCGGAGACCCAGTACTTC. Protein sequence: CATSRDWAETQYF.

V and J are TRBV21-1 and TRBJ1-1; TRBD1 was called by the table and not checked on the DNA. TRBV21-1 is labeled a pseudogene. This CDR3 comprises 17 residues. CDR3 nucleotide sequence: TGTGCCAGCAGAAACCCGGGACAGGGGGCGCAAGACACTGAAGCTTTCTTT. Translation: CASRNPGQGAQDTEAFF.

The V call is TRBV7-3, the J call TRBJ2-3, with 14 bases lining up with TRBD2. With V trimmed by 4 bases and J by 11 bases, 5 bases remained unmatched. There are 14 residues in the CDR3. Germline assignment: CDR1 SGHTA and CDR2 FQGTGA. The CDR3 region has the DNA TGTGCCAGCAGCTCGTCAGGACTAGCGGGAGGGCAGTATTTT. The encoded protein is CASSSSGLAGGQYF.

The V gene is TRBV6-2 or TRBV6-3, the J gene TRBJ1-1; 8 nucleotides line up with TRBD1. Unmatched junction bases numbered 1, after V lost 0 bases and J lost 4 bases. The CDR3 sequence is 14 residues long. Germline lookup yields CDR1 MNHEY and CDR2 SVGEGT. The CDR3 nucleotides are TGTGCCAGCAGTTACTCGACAGGGGTCACTGAAGCTTTCTTT. It specifies CASSYSTGVTEAFF.

V is TRBV7-3 and J is TRBJ2-3, with D perhaps TRBD1 (5 bases). The CDR3 has 13 amino acids. Trimming left V 5 bases short and J 5 bases short, with 11 bases between. Germline V gene data show CDR1 as SGHTA and CDR2 as FQGTGA. CDR3 coding DNA: TGTGCCAGCAGCCCTCAAAGGGGAGATACGCAGTATTTT. It translates to CASSPQRGDTQYF. The entire variable domain, with the rest obtained from reference TRBV7-3 and TRBJ2-3, is as follows: GAGVSQTPSNKVTEKGKYVELRCDPISGHTALYWYRQSLGQGPEFLIYFQGTGAADDSGLPNDRFFAVRPEGSVSTLKIQRTERGDSAVYLCASSPQRGDTQYFGPGTRLTVL.

The V gene is TRBV11-2, the J gene TRBJ2-1; 10 bases align to TRBD2. The CDR3 loop spans 18 amino acids. Germline CDR1 reads SGHAT; CDR2 reads FQNNGV. J was trimmed by 0 bases and V by 2 bases; bases with no gene match: 7. CDR3 coding DNA: TGTGCCAGCAGCTTACCCCGGTCTAGCGGGAGCTCCTACAATGAGCAGTTCTTC. Encoded protein: CASSLPRSSGSSYNEQFF.

V is TRBV5-1 and J is TRBJ1-4; the D gene is possibly TRBD1 (5 bases). V lost 4 bases, J lost 5 bases, and 12 bases lay in between. From germline, CDR1 is SGHRS and CDR2 YFSETQ. CDR3 length: 14 amino acids. The CDR3 DNA reads TGCGCCAGCAGCGACGACAGCGCCAATGAAAAACTGTTTTTT. This codes for CASSDDSANEKLFF. Together with reference TRBV5-1 and TRBJ1-4, the CDR3 gives the full variable domain: KAGVTQTPRYLIKTRGQQVTLSCSPISGHRSVSWYQQTPGQGLQFLFEYFSETQRNKGNFPGRFSGRQFSNSRSEMNVSTLELGDSALYLCASSDDSANEKLFFGSGTQLSVL.

The V call is TRBV3-1 (or the pseudogene TRBV3-2), the J call TRBJ2-6; D is possibly TRBD1 (5 bases). Germline V gives CDR1 LGHDT, CDR2 YNNKEL (reference sequence). V was cut by 0 bases and J by 4 bases, with 10 bases left in between. The CDR3 runs 16 residues. The CDR3 DNA reads TGTGCCAGCAGCCAAGATATAGGGGTGGGGGCCAACGTCCTGACTTTC. Encoded protein: CASSQDIGVGANVLTF.